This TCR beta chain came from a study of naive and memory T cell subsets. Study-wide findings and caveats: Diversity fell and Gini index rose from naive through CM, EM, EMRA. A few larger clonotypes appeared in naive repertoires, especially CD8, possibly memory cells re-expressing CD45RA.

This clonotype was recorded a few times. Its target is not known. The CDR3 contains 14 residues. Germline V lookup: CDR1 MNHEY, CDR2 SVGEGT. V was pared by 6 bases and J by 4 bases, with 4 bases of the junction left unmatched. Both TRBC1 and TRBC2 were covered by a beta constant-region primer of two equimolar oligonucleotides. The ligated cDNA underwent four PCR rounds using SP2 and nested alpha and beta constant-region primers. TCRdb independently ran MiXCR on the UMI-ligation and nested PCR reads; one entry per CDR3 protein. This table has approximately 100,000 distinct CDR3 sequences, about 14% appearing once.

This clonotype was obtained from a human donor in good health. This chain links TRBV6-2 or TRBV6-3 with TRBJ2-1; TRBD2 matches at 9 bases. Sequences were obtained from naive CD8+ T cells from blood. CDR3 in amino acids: CASSGAGGYNEQFF. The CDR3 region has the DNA TGTGCCAGCAGCGGAGCGGGAGGATACAATGAGCAGTTCTTC.